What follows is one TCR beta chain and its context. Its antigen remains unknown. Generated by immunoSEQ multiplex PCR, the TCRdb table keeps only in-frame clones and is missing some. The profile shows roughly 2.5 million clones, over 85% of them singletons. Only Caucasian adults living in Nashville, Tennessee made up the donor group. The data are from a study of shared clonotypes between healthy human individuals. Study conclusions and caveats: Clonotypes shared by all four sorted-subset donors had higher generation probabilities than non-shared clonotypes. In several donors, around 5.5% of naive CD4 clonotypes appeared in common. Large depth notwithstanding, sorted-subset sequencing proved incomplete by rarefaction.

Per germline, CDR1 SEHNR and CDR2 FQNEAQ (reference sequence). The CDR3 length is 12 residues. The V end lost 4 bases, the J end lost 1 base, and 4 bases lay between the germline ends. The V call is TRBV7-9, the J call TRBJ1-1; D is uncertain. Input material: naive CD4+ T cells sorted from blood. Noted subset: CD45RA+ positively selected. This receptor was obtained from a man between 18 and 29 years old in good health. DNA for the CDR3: TGTGCCAGCAGCTATGGGAACACTGAAGCTTTCTTT. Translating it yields CASSYGNTEAFF.